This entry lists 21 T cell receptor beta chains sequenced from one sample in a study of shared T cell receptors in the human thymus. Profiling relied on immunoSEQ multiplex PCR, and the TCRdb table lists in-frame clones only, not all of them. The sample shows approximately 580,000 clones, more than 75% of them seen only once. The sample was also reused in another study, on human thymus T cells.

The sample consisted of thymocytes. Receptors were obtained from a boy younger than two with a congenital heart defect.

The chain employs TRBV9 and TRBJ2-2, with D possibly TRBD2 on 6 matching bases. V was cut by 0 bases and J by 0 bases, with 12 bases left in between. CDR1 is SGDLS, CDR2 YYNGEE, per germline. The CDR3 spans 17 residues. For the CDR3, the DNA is TGTGCCAGCAGCGTAGGCTGGGCGGGGACGAACACCGGGGAGCTGTTTTTT. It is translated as CASSVGWAGTNTGELFF.

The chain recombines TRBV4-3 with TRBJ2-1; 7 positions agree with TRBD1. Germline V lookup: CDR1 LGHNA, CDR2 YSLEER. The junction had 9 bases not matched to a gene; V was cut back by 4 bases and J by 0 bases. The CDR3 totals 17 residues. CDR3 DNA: TGCGCCAGCAGCCGAGGGGGCAGCGGAGGCTCCTACAATGAGCAGTTCTTC. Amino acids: CASSRGGSGGSYNEQFF.

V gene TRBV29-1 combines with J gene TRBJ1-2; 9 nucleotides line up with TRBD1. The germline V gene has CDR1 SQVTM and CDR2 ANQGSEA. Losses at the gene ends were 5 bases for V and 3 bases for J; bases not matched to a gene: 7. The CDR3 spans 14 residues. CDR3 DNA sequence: TGCAGCGTTCCGGGACAGGGATATGACTATGGCTACACCTTC. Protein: CSVPGQGYDYGYTF.

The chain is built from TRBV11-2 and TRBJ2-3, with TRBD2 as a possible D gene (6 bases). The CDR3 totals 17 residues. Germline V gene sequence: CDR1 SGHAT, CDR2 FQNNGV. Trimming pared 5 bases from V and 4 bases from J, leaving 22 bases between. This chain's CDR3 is CASSPRRGGPLSDTQYF. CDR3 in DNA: TGTGCCAGCAGCCCAAGGCGGGGCGGGCCCCTTTCAGATACGCAGTATTTT. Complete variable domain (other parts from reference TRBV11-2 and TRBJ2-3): EAGVAQSPRYKIIEKRQSVAFWCNPISGHATLYWYQQILGQGPKLLIQFQNNGVVDDSQLPKDRFSAERLKGVDSTLKIQPAKLEDSAVYLCASSPRRGGPLSDTQYFGPGTRLTVL.

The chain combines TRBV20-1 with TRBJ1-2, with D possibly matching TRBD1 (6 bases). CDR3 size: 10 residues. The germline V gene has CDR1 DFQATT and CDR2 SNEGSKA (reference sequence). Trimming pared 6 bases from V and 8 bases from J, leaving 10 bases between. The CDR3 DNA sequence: TGCAGTGCCCAGCAGGGGGGCTACACCTTC. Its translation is CSAQQGGYTF.

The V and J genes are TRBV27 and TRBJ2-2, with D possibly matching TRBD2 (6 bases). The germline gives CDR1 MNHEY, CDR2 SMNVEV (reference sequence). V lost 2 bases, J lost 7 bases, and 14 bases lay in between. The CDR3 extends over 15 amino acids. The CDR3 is CASSLGRGRGGELFF. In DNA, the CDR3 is TGTGCCAGCAGTTTAGGGCGGGGAAGGGGCGGGGAGCTGTTTTTT.

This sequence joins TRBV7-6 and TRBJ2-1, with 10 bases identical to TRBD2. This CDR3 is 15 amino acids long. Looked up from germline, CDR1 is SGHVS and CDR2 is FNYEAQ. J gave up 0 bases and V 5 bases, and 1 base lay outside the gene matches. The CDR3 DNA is TGTGCCAGCAGCACTAGCGGGATCTCCTACAATGAGCAGTTCTTC. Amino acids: CASSTSGISYNEQFF.

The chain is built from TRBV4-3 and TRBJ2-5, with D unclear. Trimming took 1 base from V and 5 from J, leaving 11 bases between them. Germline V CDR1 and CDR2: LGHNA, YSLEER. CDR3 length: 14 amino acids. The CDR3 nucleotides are TGCGCCAGCAGCCAAGTTCCGGGTAGGGAGACCCAGTACTTC. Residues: CASSQVPGRETQYF.

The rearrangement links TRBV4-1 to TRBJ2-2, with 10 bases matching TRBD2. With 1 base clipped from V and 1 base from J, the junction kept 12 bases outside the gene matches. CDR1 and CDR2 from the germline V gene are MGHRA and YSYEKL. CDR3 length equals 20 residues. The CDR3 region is CASSQGPPRASGRNTGELFF. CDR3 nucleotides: TGCGCCAGCAGCCAAGGACCACCCAGGGCTAGCGGGAGGAACACCGGGGAGCTGTTTTTT.

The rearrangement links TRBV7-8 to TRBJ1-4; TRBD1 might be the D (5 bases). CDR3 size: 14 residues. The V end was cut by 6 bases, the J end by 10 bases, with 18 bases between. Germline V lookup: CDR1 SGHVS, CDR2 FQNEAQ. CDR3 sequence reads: CASRTVAKGGKLFF. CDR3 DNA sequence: TGTGCCAGCAGGACAGTGGCCAAGGGTGGAAAACTGTTTTTT. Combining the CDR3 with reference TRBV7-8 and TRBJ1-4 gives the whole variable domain GAGVSQSPRYKVAKRGQDVALRCDPISGHVSLFWYQQALGQGPEFLTYFQNEAQLDKSGLPSDRFFAERPEGSVSTLKIQRTQQEDSAVYLCASRTVAKGGKLFFGSGTQLSVL.

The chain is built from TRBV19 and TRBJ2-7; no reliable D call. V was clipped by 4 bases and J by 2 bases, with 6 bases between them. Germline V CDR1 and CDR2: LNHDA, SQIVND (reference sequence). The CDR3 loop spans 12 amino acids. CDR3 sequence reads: CASSTVPYEQYF. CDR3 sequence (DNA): TGTGCCAGTAGTACAGTACCCTACGAGCAGTACTTC.

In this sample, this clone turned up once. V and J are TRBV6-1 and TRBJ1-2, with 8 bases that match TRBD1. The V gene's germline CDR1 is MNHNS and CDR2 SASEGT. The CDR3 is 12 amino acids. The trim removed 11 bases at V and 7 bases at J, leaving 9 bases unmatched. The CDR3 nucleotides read TGTGCCTTAACGGAGACAGGGGCTGGCTACACCTTC. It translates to CALTETGAGYTF.

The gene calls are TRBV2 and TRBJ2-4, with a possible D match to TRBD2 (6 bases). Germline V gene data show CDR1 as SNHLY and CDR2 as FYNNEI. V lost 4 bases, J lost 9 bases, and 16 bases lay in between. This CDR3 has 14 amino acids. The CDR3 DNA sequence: TGTGCCAGCAGTGCCCTCGGCGGGGACGGCATTCAGTACTTC. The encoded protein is CASSALGGDGIQYF.

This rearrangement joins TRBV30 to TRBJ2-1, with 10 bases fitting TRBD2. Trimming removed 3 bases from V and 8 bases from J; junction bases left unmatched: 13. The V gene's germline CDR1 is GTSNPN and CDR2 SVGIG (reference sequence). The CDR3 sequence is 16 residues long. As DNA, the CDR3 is TGTGCCTGGAGAGGGCTAGCGGGAGAGTGGGGCGATGAGCAGTTCTTC. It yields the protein CAWRGLAGEWGDEQFF.

CDR3 in DNA: TGTGCCAGCAGTTTACGGGAGAATGAGCAGTTCTTC. It codes for CASSLRENEQFF. The chain joins TRBV28 to TRBJ2-1; weak D call: TRBD2 (6 bases). Germline V CDR1 and CDR2: MDHEN, SYDVKM. V was clipped by 2 bases and J by 7 bases, with 6 bases between them. The length of the CDR3 is 12 residues.

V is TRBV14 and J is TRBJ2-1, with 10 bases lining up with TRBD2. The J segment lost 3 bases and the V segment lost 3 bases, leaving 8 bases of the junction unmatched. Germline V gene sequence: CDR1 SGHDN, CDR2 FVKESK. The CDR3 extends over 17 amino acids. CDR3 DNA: TGTGCCAGCAGCCAGACGGGACTAGCGCCCCACTACAATGAGCAGTTCTTC. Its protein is CASSQTGLAPHYNEQFF. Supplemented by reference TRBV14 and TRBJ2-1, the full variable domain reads EAGVTQFPSHSVIEKGQTVTLRCDPISGHDNLYWYRRVMGKEIKFLLHFVKESKQDESGMPNNRFLAERTGGTYSTLKVQPAELEDSGVYFCASSQTGLAPHYNEQFFGPGTRLTVL.

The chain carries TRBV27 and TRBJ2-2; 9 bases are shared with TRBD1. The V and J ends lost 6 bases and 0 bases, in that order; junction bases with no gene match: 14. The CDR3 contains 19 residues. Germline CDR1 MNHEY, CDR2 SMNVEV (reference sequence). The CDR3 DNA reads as TGTGCCAGCAGCGTCCGGGACAGGGATCTGACCTCGAACACCGGGGAGCTGTTTTTT. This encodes CASSVRDRDLTSNTGELFF.

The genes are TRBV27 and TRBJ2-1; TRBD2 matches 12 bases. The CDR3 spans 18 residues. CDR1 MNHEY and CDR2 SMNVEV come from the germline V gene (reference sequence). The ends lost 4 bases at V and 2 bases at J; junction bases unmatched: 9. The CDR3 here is CASSSPTSGSDTYNEQFF. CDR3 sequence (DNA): TGTGCCAGCAGTTCCCCGACTAGCGGGAGCGATACCTACAATGAGCAGTTCTTC.

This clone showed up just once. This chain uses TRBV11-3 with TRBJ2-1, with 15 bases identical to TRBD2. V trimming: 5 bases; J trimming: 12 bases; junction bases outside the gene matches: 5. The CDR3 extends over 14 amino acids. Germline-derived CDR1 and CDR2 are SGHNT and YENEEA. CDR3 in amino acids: CASSGGTSGRWQFF. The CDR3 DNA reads TGTGCCAGCAGCGGGGGGACTAGCGGGAGGTGGCAGTTCTTC.

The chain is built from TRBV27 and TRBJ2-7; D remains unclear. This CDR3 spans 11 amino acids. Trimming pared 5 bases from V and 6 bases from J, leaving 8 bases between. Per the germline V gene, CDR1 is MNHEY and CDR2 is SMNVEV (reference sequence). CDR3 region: CASSPCPEQYF. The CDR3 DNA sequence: TGTGCCAGCAGTCCCTGTCCCGAGCAGTACTTC.

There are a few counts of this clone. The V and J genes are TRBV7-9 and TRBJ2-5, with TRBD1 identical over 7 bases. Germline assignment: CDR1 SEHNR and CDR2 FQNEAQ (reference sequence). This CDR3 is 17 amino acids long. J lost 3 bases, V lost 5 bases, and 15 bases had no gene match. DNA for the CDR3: TGTGCCAGCAGCGAGTCTCCGGGACAGCGAAGGGAAGAGACCCAGTACTTC. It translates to CASSESPGQRREETQYF.